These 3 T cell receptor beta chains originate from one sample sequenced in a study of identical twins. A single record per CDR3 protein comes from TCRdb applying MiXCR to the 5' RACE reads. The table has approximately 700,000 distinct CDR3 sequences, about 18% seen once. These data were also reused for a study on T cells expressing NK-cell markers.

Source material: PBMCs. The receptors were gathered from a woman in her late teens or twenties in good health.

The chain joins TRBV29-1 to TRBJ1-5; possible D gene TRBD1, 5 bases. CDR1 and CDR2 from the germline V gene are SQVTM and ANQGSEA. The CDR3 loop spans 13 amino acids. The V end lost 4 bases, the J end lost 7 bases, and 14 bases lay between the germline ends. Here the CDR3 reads CSVVLGAGQPQHF. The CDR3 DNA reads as TGCAGCGTTGTATTAGGGGCTGGACAGCCCCAGCATTTT.

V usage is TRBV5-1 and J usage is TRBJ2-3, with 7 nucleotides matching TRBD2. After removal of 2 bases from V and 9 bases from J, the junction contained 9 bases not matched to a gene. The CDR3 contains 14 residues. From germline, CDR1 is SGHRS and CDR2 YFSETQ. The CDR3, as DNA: TGCGCCAGCAGCTTAAACGACGGCGGGGGAACGCAGTATTTT. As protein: CASSLNDGGGTQYF.

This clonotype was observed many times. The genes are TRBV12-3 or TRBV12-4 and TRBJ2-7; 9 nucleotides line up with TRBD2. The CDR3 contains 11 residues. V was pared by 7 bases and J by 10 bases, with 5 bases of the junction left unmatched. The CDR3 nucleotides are TGTGCCAGCACCCTAGCGGGAATCCAGTACTTC. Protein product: CASTLAGIQYF.